The sequence of this TCR beta chain was determined in a study of T-cell reconstitution after alpha-beta-depleted transplantation in children. Researchers prepared the TCRbeta library using unique molecular identifiers, the study reports. TCRdb reanalysed the PCR reads using MiXCR and keeps one entry per CDR3 protein. The repertoire holds a few hundred thousand distinct CDR3 sequences, with roughly a quarter as singletons. Study-wide points: Diversity of TCRbeta at day 60 was high in some patients, arising from surviving recipient T cells and thymic progenitors. It was reported that alpha-beta T cells came from several hundred expanded graft clones (about two months after transplant). Most T-cell counts and diversity one year after the transplant came from T cells that were newly produced.

Comments on this clonotype: Antigen: not known.

CDR1 and CDR2 (germline): SQVTM, ANQGSEA. The CDR3 runs to 11 residues. Here the sequenced sample was PBMCs, taken before TCRalphabeta/CD19-depleted stem cell transplant. This clonotype was sampled from a boy under two years old with Wiskott-Aldrich syndrome, due to receive a stem cell transplant. The chain uses TRBV29-1 and TRBJ2-3; TRBD2 is a possible D gene (6 bases). CDR3 sequence reads: CMLTRGDTQYF. DNA for the CDR3: TGCATGCTGACTAGAGGAGATACGCAGTATTTT.